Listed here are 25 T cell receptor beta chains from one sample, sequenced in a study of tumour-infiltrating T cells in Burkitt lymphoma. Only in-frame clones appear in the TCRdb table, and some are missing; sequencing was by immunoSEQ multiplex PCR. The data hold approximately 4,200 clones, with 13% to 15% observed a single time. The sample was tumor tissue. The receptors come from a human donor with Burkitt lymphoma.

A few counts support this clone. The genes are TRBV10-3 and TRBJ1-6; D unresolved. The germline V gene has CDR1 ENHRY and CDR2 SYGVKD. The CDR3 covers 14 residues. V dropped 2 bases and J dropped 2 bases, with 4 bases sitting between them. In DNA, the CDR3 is TGTGCCATCAGTGAGGGGACCTATAATTCACCCCTCCACTTT. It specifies CAISEGTYNSPLHF.

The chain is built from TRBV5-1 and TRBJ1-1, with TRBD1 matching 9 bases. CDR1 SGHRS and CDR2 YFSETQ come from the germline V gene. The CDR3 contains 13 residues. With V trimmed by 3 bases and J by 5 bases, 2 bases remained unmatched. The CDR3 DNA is TGCGCCAGCAGCTACGGACAGGGGACTGAAGCTTTCTTT. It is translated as CASSYGQGTEAFF.

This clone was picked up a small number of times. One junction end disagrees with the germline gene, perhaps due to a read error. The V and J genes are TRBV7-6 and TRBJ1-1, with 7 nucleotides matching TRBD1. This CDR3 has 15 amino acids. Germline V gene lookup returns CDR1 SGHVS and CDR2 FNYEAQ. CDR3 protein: CVSSTSQDRVTEAFF. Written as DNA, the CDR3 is TGTGTCAGCAGCACCTCACAAGACAGGGTCACTGAAGCTTTCTTT.

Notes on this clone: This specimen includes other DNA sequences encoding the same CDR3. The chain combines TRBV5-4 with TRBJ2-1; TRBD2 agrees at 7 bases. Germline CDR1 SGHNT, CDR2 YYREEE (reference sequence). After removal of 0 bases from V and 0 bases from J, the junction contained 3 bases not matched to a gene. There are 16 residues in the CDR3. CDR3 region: CASSLGGSVSYNEQFF. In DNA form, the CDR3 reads TGTGCCAGCAGCTTGGGCGGGAGTGTCTCCTACAATGAGCAGTTCTTC.

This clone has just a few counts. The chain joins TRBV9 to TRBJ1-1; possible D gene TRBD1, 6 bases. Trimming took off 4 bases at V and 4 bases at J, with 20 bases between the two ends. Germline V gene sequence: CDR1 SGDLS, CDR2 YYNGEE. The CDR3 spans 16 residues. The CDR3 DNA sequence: TGTGCCAGCAGCACACACCGATCGGGGGCGTGCACTGAAGCTTTCTTT. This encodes CASSTHRSGACTEAFF.

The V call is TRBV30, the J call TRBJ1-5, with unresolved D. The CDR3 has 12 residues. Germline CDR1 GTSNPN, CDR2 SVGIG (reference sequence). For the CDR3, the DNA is TGTGCGCTTTCGGGAGGGAACCAGCCCCAGCATTTT. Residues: CALSGGNQPQHF.

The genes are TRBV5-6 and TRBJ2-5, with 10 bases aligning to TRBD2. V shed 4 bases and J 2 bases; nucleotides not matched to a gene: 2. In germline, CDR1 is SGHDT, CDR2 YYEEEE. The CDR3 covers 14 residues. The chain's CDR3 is CASSLSGGQETQYF. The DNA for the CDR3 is TGTGCCAGCAGCCTTAGCGGGGGGCAAGAGACCCAGTACTTC.

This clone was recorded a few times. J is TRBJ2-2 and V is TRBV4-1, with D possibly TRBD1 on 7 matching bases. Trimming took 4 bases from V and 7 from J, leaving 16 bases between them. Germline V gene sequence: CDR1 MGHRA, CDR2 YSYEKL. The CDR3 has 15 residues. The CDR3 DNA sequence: TGCGCCAGCAGCCCAGGAGGGGGCGGTAACGGGGAGCTGTTTTTT. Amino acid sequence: CASSPGGGGNGELFF.

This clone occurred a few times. The CDR3 protein is CASSLGVEAHEQFF. CDR3 nucleotides: TGTGCCAGCAGCTTAGGGGTAGAGGCCCATGAGCAGTTCTTC. This chain connects TRBV7-9 to TRBJ2-1, with D hard to call. There are 14 residues in the CDR3. Germline-derived CDR1 and CDR2 are SEHNR and FQNEAQ (reference sequence). Trimming took off 1 base at V and 8 bases at J, with 12 bases between the two ends.

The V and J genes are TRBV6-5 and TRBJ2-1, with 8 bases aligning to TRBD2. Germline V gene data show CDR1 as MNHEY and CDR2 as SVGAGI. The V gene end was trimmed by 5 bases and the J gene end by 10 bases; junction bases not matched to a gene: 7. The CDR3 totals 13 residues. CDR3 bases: TGTGCCAGCAGTCAACCGGGACTAGGGGAGCAGTTCTTC. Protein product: CASSQPGLGEQFF.

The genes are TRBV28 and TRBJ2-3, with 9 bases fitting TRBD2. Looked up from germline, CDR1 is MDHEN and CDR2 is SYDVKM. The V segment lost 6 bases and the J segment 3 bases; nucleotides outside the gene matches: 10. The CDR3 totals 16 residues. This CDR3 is CASSGFLAGRTDTQYF. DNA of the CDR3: TGTGCCAGCAGCGGCTTTCTAGCGGGAAGGACAGATACGCAGTATTTT.

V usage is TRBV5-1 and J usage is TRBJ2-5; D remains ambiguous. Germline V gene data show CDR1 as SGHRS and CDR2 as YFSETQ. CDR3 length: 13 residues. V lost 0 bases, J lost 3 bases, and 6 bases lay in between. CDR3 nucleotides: TGCGCCAGCAGCTTGGTAGGGAAAGAGACCCAGTACTTC. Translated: CASSLVGKETQYF.

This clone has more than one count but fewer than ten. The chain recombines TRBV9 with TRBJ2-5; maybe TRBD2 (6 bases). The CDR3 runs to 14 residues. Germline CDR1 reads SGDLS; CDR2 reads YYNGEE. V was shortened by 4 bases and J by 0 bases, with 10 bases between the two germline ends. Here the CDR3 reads CASSLLADQETQYF. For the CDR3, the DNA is TGTGCCAGCAGCCTTTTAGCGGACCAAGAGACCCAGTACTTC.

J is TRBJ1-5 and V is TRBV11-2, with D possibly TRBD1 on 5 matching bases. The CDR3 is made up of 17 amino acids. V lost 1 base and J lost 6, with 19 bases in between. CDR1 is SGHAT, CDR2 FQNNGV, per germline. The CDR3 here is CASSLGTVQGGGQPQHF. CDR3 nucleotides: TGTGCCAGCAGCTTAGGGACCGTCCAGGGAGGTGGTCAGCCCCAGCATTTT.

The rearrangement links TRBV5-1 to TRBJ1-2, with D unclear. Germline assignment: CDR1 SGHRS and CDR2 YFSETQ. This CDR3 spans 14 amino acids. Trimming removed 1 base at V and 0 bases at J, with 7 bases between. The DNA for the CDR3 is TGCGCCAGCAGCTTGTTAGGGCCTAACTATGGCTACACCTTC. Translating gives CASSLLGPNYGYTF.

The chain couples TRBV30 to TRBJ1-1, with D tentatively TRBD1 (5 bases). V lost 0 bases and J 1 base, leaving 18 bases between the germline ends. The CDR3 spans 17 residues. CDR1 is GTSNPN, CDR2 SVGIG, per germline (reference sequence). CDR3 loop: CAWSVTGGEGRNTEAFF. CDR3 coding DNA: TGTGCCTGGAGTGTAACGGGAGGGGAGGGAAGGAACACTGAAGCTTTCTTT.

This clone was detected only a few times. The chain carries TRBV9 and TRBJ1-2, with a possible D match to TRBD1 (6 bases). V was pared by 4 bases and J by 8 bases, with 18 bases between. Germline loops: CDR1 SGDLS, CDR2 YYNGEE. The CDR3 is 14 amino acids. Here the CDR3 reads CASSSTGGLIGYTF. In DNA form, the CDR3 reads TGTGCCAGCAGCTCGACAGGCGGACTTATAGGCTACACCTTC.

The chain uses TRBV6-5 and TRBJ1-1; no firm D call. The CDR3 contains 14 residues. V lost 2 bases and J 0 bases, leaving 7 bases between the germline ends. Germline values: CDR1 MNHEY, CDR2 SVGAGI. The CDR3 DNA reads TGTGCCAGCAGTTACGAGGGCGTGAACACTGAAGCTTTCTTT. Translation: CASSYEGVNTEAFF.

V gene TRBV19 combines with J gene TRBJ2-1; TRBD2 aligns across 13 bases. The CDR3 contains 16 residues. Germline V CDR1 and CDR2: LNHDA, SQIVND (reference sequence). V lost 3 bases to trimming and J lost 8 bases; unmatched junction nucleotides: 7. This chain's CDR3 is CASSIPGTSGADEQFF. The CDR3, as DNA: TGTGCCAGTAGTATCCCCGGGACTAGCGGGGCTGATGAGCAGTTCTTC.

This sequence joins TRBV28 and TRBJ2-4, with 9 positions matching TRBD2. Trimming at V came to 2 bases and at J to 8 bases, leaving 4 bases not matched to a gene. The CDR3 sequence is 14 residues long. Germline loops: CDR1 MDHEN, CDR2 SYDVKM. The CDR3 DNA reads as TGTGCCAGCAGTTTAGGCGGGAGGGCCCACATTCAGTACTTC. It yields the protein CASSLGGRAHIQYF.

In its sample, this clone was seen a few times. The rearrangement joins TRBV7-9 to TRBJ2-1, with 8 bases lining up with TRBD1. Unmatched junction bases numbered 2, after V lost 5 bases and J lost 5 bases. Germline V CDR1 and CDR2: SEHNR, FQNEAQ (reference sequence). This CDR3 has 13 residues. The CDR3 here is CASSVGQDNEQFF. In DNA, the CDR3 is TGTGCCAGCAGCGTGGGACAGGACAATGAGCAGTTCTTC.

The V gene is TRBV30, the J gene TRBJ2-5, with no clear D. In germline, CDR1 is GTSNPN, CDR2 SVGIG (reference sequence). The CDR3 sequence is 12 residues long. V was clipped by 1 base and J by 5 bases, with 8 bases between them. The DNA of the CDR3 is TGTGCCTGGAGTGCTAGTTGGGAGACCCAGTACTTC. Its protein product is CAWSASWETQYF.

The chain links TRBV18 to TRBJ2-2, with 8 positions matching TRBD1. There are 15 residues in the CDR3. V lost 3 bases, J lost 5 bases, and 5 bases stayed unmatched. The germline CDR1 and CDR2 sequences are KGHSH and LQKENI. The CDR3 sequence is CASSPGQELTGELFF. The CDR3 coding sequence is TGTGCCAGCTCACCGGGACAGGAGTTAACCGGGGAGCTGTTTTTT. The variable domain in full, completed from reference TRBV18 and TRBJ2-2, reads NAGVMQNPRHLVRRRGQEARLRCSPMKGHSHVYWYRQLPEEGLKFMVYLQKENIIDESGMPKERFSAEFPKEGPSILRIQQVVRGDSAAYFCASSPGQELTGELFFGEGSRLTVL.

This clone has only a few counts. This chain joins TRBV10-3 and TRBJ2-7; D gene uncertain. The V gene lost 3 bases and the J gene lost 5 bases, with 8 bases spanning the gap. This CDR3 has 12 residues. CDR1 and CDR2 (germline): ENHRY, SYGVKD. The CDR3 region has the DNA TGTGCCATCAGTGATAGCAGCAACGAGCAGTACTTC. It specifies CAISDSSNEQYF.

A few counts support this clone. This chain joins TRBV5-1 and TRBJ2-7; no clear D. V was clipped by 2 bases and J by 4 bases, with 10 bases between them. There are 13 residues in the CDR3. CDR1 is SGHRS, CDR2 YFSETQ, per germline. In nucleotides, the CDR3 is TGCGCCAGCAGCTTAATGACGAGGTACGAGCAGTACTTC. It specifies CASSLMTRYEQYF.